This TCR beta chain was identified in a study of cytomegalovirus exposure and HLA in healthy donors. General study results and limits: In vitro checks showed that a few CMV-associated chains really do target CMV antigens.

A word on this clone: Its antigen is undetermined.

Both 60 Vbeta primers and 13 Jbeta primers went into the PCR. Using immunoSEQ multiplex PCR, the repertoire was profiled, and TCRdb retains in-frame clones only, with some absent. The repertoire includes 140,000 or so clones, approximately 74% of them detected once, and roughly 4.5% sits in the top ten. CDR3 length equals 17 residues. After removal of 6 bases from V and 8 bases from J, the junction contained 16 bases not matched to a gene. Looked up from germline, CDR1 is MRHNA and CDR2 is SNTAGT. The sample was PBMCs. This receptor was identified in a man aged 18 to 35 in good health and CMV-seropositive. The chain uses TRBV6-4 and TRBJ1-2, with 12 bases aligning to TRBD1. CDR3 sequence reads: CASSHYFPGQGAGGYTF. Written as DNA, the CDR3 is TGTGCCAGCAGCCATTACTTTCCGGGACAGGGGGCTGGCGGCTACACCTTC.